The T cell receptor (beta chain) under discussion was sequenced for a study of technical replicates of blood from a few donors. Trimming took off 3 bases at V and 1 base at J, with 6 bases between the two ends. Germline V gene lookup returns CDR1 MNHEY and CDR2 SMNVEV (reference sequence). This CDR3 spans 13 amino acids. The protocol was immunoSEQ multiplex PCR, while the TCRdb copy is restricted to in-frame clones and leaves out a portion. This repertoire shows some 70,000 clones, about 97% found once; its top ten account for under 0.3%. The V gene is TRBV27, the J gene TRBJ1-1; D not certain. The sample taken for sequencing was T cells isolated from PBMCs. This receptor was obtained from a human donor in good health. The CDR3 loop is CASSLTRNTEAFF. CDR3 in DNA: TGTGCCAGCAGTTTGACACGGAACACTGAAGCTTTCTTT.